The rows below give T cell receptor beta chains drawn from one sample of a study of blood T cell repertoires in COVID-19. The assay was immunoSEQ multiplex PCR, and TCRdb's table has in-frame clones only and misses some. The sample lists under 250,000 clones; roughly nine tenths were seen once. Sequenced input: peripheral blood. Source of these receptors: a man aged 60 to 69 with acute or convalescent COVID-19. Each CDR3 is given with its conserved first and last residue. Fields, in order: clone size, D gene, J gene, V gene, CDR3 protein, CDR3 DNA. D genes are given only for firm matches. For some rows the clone size is stated as once, few or many, or as a class when expanded; others skip it.

-	TRBD1	TRBJ2-5	TRBV5-6	CASSLRRGETQYF	TGTGCCAGCAGCTTGCGCAGGGGGGAGACCCAGTACTTC
-	TRBD1	TRBJ1-5	TRBV19	CASSPDRDSHNQPQHF	TGTGCCAGTAGTCCCGACCGGGACAGCCACAATCAGCCCCAGCATTTT
-	TRBD1	TRBJ1-1	TRBV5-4	CASSLTGGLEPFF	TGTGCCAGCAGCTTAACAGGGGGCCTGGAACCTTTCTTT
-	TRBD1	TRBJ1-2	TRBV18	CASSPVRQGTDGYTF	TGTGCCAGCTCACCCGTACGACAGGGGACGGATGGCTACACCTTC
-	TRBD1	TRBJ1-6	TRBV4-3	CASRYDRGNSPLHF	TGCGCCAGCAGATATGACAGGGGTAATTCACCCCTCCACTTT
-	-	TRBJ1-1	TRBV29-1	CSVEDRGNTEAFF	TGCAGCGTTGAAGATAGGGGTAACACTGAAGCTTTCTTT
-	TRBD1	TRBJ1-3	TRBV29-1	CSAGTEAGNTIYF	TGCAGCGCCGGGACAGAGGCTGGAAACACCATATATTTT
once	-	TRBJ2-7	TRBV19	CASSMRRDSYEQYF	TGTGCCAGTAGTATGAGGCGGGACTCCTACGAGCAGTACTTC
-	-	TRBJ2-2	TRBV11-2	CASRWEGDPNTGELFF	TGTGCCAGCAGGTGGGAGGGGGACCCGAACACCGGGGAGCTGTTTTTT
-	TRBD2	TRBJ2-5	TRBV7-9	CASTETPSGRGGETQYF	TGTGCCAGCACCGAAACCCCCAGCGGGAGGGGGGGGGAGACCCAGTACTTC
-	-	TRBJ1-2	TRBV21-1	CASSDVQGAFYGYTF	TGTGCCAGCAGCGACGTACAGGGGGCATTCTATGGCTACACCTTC
-	-	TRBJ2-3	TRBV28	CASSSSSGVSLSTDTQYF	TGTGCCAGCAGTTCTAGTAGCGGCGTCTCCCTTAGCACAGATACGCAGTATTTT
-	-	TRBJ2-1	TRBV9	CASSLEALDPNEQFF	TGTGCCAGCAGCCTAGAGGCCCTAGACCCCAATGAGCAGTTCTTC
-	-	TRBJ2-1	TRBV18	CASSLDIGSYNEQFF	TGTGCCAGCTCACTGGACATCGGCTCCTACAATGAGCAGTTCTTC
-	-	TRBJ1-1	TRBV2	CASRRGSTEAFF	TGTGCCAGCCGGCGGGGGAGCACTGAAGCTTTCTTT
-	TRBD1	TRBJ1-2	TRBV9	CASSPPTGYYGYTF	TGTGCCAGCAGCCCCCCGACAGGGTACTATGGCTACACCTTC
-	-	TRBJ2-6	TRBV7-9	CASRQGPGANVLTF	TGTGCCAGCAGACAGGGACCCGGGGCCAACGTCCTGACTTTC
-	-	TRBJ1-2	TRBV28	CASSLIRSGYGYTF	TGTGCCAGCAGTTTAATCAGGTCAGGCTATGGCTACACCTTC